The T cell receptor (beta chain) under discussion was sequenced for a study of glioma-infiltrating T cells after dendritic cell vaccination. At the level of the study: Dendritic cell vaccine was injected intradermally three times, biweekly.

The method was immunoSEQ multiplex PCR; TCRdb's version includes in-frame clones alone and lacks a portion of them. This sample has around 96,000 clones, with around 80% found just once. V gave up 3 bases and J gave up 3 bases, with 8 bases separating them. The CDR3 runs 12 residues. Germline values: CDR1 SQVTM, CDR2 ANQGSEA. The sequence was collected from a human donor with glioblastoma. Source: blood, taken before dendritic cell vaccination. The V call is TRBV29-1, the J call TRBJ1-1; weak D call: TRBD1 (6 bases). The CDR3 region has the DNA TGCAGCGTTGACAGGGGAGACACTGAAGCTTTCTTT. It encodes CSVDRGDTEAFF.